This record looks at one TCR beta chain sequence and its context. Its specificity is unknown. The entry originates in a study of CD8 T cells in ankylosing spondylitis. Regarding the study as a whole: Apparently characteristic of ankylosing spondylitis blood was a TCR beta motif (under ten highly homologous variants).

CDR1 DFQATT and CDR2 SNEGSKA come from the germline V gene (reference sequence). The CDR3 has 14 amino acids. J gave up 3 bases and V 6 bases, and 9 bases lay outside the gene matches. TCRdb itself ran the 5' RACE reads through MiXCR, one entry per CDR3 protein. The sample lists a few hundred thousand distinct CDR3 sequences; around 22% were seen once. Sequencing was performed on blood, either unsorted or a sorted T cell fraction (not recorded which). This rearrangement joins TRBV20-1 to TRBJ2-7; TRBD1 aligns across 9 bases. The receptor was isolated from a male donor with ankylosing spondylitis. The CDR3 loop reads CSALQGARHYEQYF. The DNA of the CDR3 is TGCAGTGCCCTACAGGGGGCTAGGCACTACGAGCAGTACTTC.